Listed below are T cell receptor beta chains from one sample, sequenced in a study of blood T cell repertoires in COVID-19. Assay used: immunoSEQ multiplex PCR; TCRdb lists only in-frame clones, some missing. The sample contains a few hundred thousand clones, roughly 86% of which appear only once. Sequencing input: PBMCs or T cells enriched from blood (not recorded which). The source of these receptors is a woman between 50 and 59 years old who had been exposed to COVID-19. The CDR3 runs from the conserved cysteine through the conserved F or W. The order of the fields is clone size, V gene, D gene, CDR3 length, J gene, CDR3 protein. The D gene is left open where the match is weak. Not all rows give a size; the values are once, few, many and, for expanded clones, a class.

NA	TRBV28	NA	12	TRBJ1-2	CASLNRVYGYTF
NA	TRBV18	NA	15	TRBJ2-5	CASSPLGGGGETQYF
once	TRBV30	NA	13	TRBJ1-1	CAWLDMLNTEAFF
NA	TRBV5-4	TRBD2	17	TRBJ2-3	CASSPRTSGGSTDTQYF
NA	TRBV11-2	NA	16	TRBJ2-5	CASTPGGRGVGETQYF
NA	TRBV5-1	NA	16	TRBJ2-1	CASSSGQSGVSNEQFF
NA	TRBV11-3	TRBD1	13	TRBJ2-1	CASSLVPGQGLFF
NA	TRBV2	NA	14	TRBJ2-3	CASRDFTYTDTQYF
NA	TRBV5-1	NA	12	TRBJ2-3	CASSLLEGTQYF
NA	TRBV28	TRBD2	14	TRBJ2-7	CASSLPGGPYEQYF
NA	TRBV29-1	TRBD1	14	TRBJ1-2	CSVGYRGQEDGYTF
NA	TRBV6-5	NA	13	TRBJ1-1	CASSYEVVSEAFF
NA	TRBV10-2	TRBD1	14	TRBJ2-7	CASGGTGHSYEQYF
NA	TRBV7-2	NA	13	TRBJ1-5	CASSLGAAQPQHF
NA	TRBV18	NA	14	TRBJ2-5	CASSPPSGLETQYF
NA	TRBV21-1	NA	14	TRBJ1-1	CASSYPGENTEAFF
NA	TRBV7-2	NA	17	TRBJ2-3	CASSLEAGWRSTDTQYF
once	TRBV11-2	TRBD2	17	TRBJ2-1	CASSLPGTSGGYNEQFF
NA	TRBV19	TRBD1	16	TRBJ1-1	CASSLGTGGARTEAFF
NA	TRBV19	TRBD1	14	TRBJ1-5	CASSVTGGNQPQHF
NA	TRBV5-1	TRBD1	15	TRBJ1-1	CASSGGPGTGGEAFF
NA	TRBV5-4	NA	15	TRBJ2-2	CASSLATANTGELFF
once	TRBV5-1	TRBD1	16	TRBJ1-1	CASSLAPGGPGTEAFF
NA	TRBV7-2	NA	16	TRBJ2-7	CASSLQGRGSSYEQYF
once	TRBV18	NA	15	TRBJ1-1	CASSPIPSQDTEAFF
NA	TRBV5-1	NA	14	TRBJ1-2	CASSSRTAKYGYTF
NA	TRBV28	TRBD2	15	TRBJ2-1	CASTPGGSSYNEQFF
NA	TRBV7-9	NA	15	TRBJ2-2	CASSPWGRGTGELFF
NA	TRBV27	TRBD2	15	TRBJ2-5	CASSLGLAGVETQYF
NA	TRBV19	NA	12	TRBJ2-1	CASSIGQVEQFF
few	TRBV21-1	NA	17	TRBJ2-2	CASSKAAGGPVTGELFF
NA	TRBV28	TRBD1	15	TRBJ2-7	CASSRTGGLSYEQYF
NA	TRBV5-5	TRBD1	16	TRBJ2-5	CASSPRESRGKETQYF
NA	TRBV20-1	TRBD2	16	TRBJ2-1	CSASAGLAGTYNEQFF
NA	TRBV7-9	NA	14	TRBJ1-4	CASSLAREAGKLFF
NA	TRBV14	TRBD1	14	TRBJ1-2	CASSPFQGGYGYTF
NA	TRBV19	NA	17	TRBJ1-2	CASSISGGGRINYGYTF
many	TRBV9	TRBD2	18	TRBJ2-3	CASSVVSILAGGGDTQYF
NA	TRBV29-1	TRBD2	15	TRBJ2-2	CSVDLAGGLTGELFF
NA	TRBV7-8	NA	13	TRBJ1-6	CASAGAYNSPLHF
NA	TRBV24-1	TRBD1	17	TRBJ2-2	CATEPTGGRWNTGELFF